This TCR beta chain was retrieved from a study of CD8 T cells in ankylosing spondylitis. Whole-study findings and limits: Researchers report that disease-linked clones proved CD8+ and relatively rare in peripheral blood. From matched ankylosing spondylitis synovial fluid, disease-linked clones were reportedly recovered at significantly enriched levels.

The TCR beta libraries were generated through quantitative 5'-RACE incorporating molecular barcodes. Each CDR3 protein is one row after TCRdb ran MiXCR on the 5' RACE reads. The sample includes about 140,000 distinct CDR3 sequences, roughly 10% seen only once; the top ten take less than 5%. This clonotype has more than one count but fewer than ten. Its cognate antigen is unknown. The CDR3 has 14 residues. Germline V gene lookup returns CDR1 DFQATT and CDR2 SNEGSKA (reference sequence). With V trimmed by 6 bases and J by 5 bases, 8 bases remained unmatched. Input material: blood, either unsorted or a sorted T cell fraction (not recorded which). The rearrangement uses TRBV20-1 and TRBJ2-5; 11 nucleotides line up with TRBD2. The TCR sequence derives from a female donor with ankylosing spondylitis or in good health (not recorded which). Here the CDR3 reads CSAPRGLADETQYF. CDR3 sequence (DNA): TGCAGTGCCCCGAGGGGACTAGCGGATGAGACCCAGTACTTC.